The 4 T cell receptor beta chains reported below all come from one sample, sequenced in a study of post-analysis software for immune sequencing data. Study results and caveats: A few TRBV segments appeared more often in patients than in controls, and TRBV5-6, TRBV5-1 and TRBV20-1 were among these.

No antigen is known for these receptors. Incorporated into the TCR beta cDNA libraries were unique molecular identifiers, which served to reduce PCR and sequencing biases. MiXCR was run by TCRdb on the PCR reads, yielding one entry per CDR3 protein. The sample has about half a million distinct CDR3 sequences; under 55% are singletons. The specimen was blood. The receptors shown here come from a girl aged 10-17 years with multiple sclerosis.

J is TRBJ2-2 and V is TRBV7-3, with 8 nucleotides matching TRBD2. The CDR3 is 16 residues long. From germline, CDR1 is SGHTA and CDR2 FQGTGA. Losses at the gene ends were 1 base for V and 6 bases for J; bases not matched to a gene: 7. CDR3: CASSLKGLASAGELFF. CDR3 sequence (DNA): TGTGCCAGCAGCTTAAAAGGACTAGCTTCCGCCGGGGAGCTGTTTTTT.

A single count supports this clonotype. V gene TRBV20-1 combines with J gene TRBJ2-1, with 14 bases identical to TRBD2. With V trimmed by 6 bases and J by 5 bases, 9 bases remained unmatched. CDR3 size: 16 residues. The germline gives CDR1 DFQATT, CDR2 SNEGSKA (reference sequence). The CDR3 DNA follows: TGCAGTGCGGGACTAGCGGGAGTGGTTCAGGACAATGAGCAGTTCTTC. It specifies CSAGLAGVVQDNEQFF.

CDR3 sequence reads: CASTFLAGGYTDTQYF. CDR3 DNA: TGCGCCAGCACCTTCCTAGCGGGAGGGTACACAGATACGCAGTATTTT. This rearrangement joins TRBV5-1 to TRBJ2-3; 12 bases line up with TRBD2. There are 16 residues in the CDR3. J was trimmed by 2 bases and V by 6 bases; bases with no gene match: 7. CDR1 is SGHRS and CDR2 is YFSETQ in the germline V gene.

This clonotype turned up a few times. The CDR3 DNA sequence: TGTGCCAGCAGTTACTCGGTCAGGGCCGCGTCACCCCTCCACTTT. Translated: CASSYSVRAASPLHF. The chain is built from TRBV6-5 and TRBJ1-6; the D gene is possibly TRBD1 (5 bases). CDR1 is MNHEY and CDR2 is SVGAGI in the germline V gene. This CDR3 spans 15 amino acids. The ends were cut back, 0 bases at V and 10 bases at J, with 13 bases in the middle.